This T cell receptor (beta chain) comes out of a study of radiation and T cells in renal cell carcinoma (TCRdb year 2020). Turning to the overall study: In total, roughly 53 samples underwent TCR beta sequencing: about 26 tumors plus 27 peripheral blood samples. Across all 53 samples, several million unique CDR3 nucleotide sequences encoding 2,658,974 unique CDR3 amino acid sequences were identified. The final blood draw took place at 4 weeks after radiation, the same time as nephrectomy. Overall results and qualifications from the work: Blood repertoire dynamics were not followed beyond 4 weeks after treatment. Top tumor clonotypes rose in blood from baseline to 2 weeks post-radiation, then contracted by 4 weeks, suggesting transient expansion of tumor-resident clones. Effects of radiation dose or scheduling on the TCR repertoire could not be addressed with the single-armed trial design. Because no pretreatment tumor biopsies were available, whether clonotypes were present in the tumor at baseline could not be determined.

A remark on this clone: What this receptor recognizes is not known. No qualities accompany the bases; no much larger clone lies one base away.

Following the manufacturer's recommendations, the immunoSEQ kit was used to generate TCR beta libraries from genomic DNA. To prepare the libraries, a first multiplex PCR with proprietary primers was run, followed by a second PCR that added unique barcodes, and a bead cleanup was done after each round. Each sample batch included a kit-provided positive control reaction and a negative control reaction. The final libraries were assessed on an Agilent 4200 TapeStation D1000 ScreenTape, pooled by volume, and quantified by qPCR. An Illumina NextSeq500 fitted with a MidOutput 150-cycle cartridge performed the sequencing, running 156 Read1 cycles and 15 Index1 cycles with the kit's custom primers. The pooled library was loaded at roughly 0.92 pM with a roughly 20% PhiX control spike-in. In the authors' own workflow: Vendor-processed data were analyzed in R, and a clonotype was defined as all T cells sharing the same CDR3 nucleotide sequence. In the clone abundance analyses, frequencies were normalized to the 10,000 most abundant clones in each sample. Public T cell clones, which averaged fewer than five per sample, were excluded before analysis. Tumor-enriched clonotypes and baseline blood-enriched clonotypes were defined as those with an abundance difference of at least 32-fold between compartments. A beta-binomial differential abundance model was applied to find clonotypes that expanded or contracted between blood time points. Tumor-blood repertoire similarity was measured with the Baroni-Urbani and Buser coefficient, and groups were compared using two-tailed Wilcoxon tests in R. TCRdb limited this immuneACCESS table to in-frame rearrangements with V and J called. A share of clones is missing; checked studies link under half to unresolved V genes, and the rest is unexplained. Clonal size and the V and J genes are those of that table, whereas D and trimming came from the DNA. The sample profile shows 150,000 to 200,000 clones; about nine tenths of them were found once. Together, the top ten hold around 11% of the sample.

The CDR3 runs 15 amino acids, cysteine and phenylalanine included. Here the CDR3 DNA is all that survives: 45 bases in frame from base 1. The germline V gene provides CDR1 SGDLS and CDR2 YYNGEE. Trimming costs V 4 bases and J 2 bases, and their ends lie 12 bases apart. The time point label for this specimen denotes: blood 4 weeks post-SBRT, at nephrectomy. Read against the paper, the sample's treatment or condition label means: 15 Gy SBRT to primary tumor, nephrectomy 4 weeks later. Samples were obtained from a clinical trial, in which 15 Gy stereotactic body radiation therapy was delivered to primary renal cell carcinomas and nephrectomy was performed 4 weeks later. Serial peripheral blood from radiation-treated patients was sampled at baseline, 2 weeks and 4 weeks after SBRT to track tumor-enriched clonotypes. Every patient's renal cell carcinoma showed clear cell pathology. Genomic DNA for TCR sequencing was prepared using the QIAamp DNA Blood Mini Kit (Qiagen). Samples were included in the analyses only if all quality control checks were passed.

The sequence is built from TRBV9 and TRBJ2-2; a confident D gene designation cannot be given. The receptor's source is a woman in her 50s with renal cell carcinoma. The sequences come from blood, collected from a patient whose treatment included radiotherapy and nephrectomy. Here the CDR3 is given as CASSPRTDNTGELFF. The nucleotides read TGTGCCAGCAGCCCTCGGACGGATAACACCGGGGAGCTGTTTTTT.